This TCR beta chain was profiled in a study of T cells after yellow fever vaccination (dated by TCRdb to about 2019). Turning to the overall study: The SMART-Seq v4 Ultra Low Input RNA kit was used to prepare libraries from fractions with low cell numbers. To follow T-cell clones before and after both primary and booster YFV17D yellow fever vaccination, bulk TCR alpha and beta repertoires underwent longitudinal sequencing. Blood was drawn at multiple timepoints before and after primary and secondary immunization, with bulk PBMC replicates and cell subsets isolated. Two healthy male donors, one aged 18 to 29 and one aged 30 to 40 years, made up the cohort.

Synthesis of TCR cDNA relied on 5'RACE template switching, a step that introduced a universal primer site along with unique molecular identifiers. Priming of cDNA synthesis was performed from both the TCR alpha and TCR beta constant segments. Library amplification used two PCR steps, and the second PCR step added sample barcodes and sequencing adapters. Sequencing of libraries was done on Illumina HiSeq 2500 (2x100 bp) or NovaSeq (2x150 bp). On the authors' methods: Demultiplexing of reads and collapsing into UMI consensus sequences were performed with MIGEC, and V(D)J alignment was carried out with MiXCR. Vaccine-responding clonotypes were defined with edgeR using replicate PBMC samples, requiring FDR below 0.01 and a log2 fold change above 5 up to day 15. Bulk clonotypes were assigned CD4 or CD8 identity according to which sequenced CD4 or CD8 repertoire held them at higher abundance. TCRdb's own reprocessing of the public reads used fastp at Q25 and MiXCR and kept productive beta chains. Records with the same CDR3 protein are collapsed into one entry carrying the most frequent genes and DNA. These V and J calls originate from TCRdb's pipeline instead of the authors' own analysis. This sample gives 450,000 to 600,000 distinct CDR3 sequences in total; around a sixth of them show up just once. The ten largest clones take up roughly a sixth of the sample.

Cut back by 2 bases and 6 bases, the V and J ends lie 7 bases apart. Measured from the cysteine to the phenylalanine, the CDR3 is 13 residues long. Of the read, only the CDR3 DNA is kept; its 39 bases are in frame from base 1. The germline V gene (reference sequence) yields SEHNR for CDR1 and FQNEAQ for CDR2. What the study reported, not specific to this receptor: A small fraction of clonotypes showed up in both the CD4 and CD8 compartments, probably as a result of convergent recombination. The secondary T-cell response was found to be weaker but faster than the primary response, with a peak reached on day 5 rather than on day 15. After the booster, most clones that had expanded after primary vaccination were detected again (around 97% of CD4 and around nine tenths of CD8), suggesting broad maintenance of memory. Because abundant contaminating clonotypes from the bulk population could be contained in FACS-sorted repertoires, computational filtering was required. Only a couple of donors were included in the study, so the extent to which the findings can be generalized is limited.

Comment on this clonotype: Its antigen is still unknown. Qualities for individual bases were not recorded, and no much larger clone is one base off.

The sample's treatment or condition label is to be understood as: live attenuated yellow fever vaccine strain. Two biological replicates of bulk PBMCs were collected at each blood-draw timepoint. PBMCs were isolated from peripheral blood using a standard Ficoll-Paque protocol. TriZol was used to extract RNA from bulk PBMCs, from CD4 and CD8 fractions, and from dextramer-positive and dextramer-negative fractions. This sample comprised PBMCs, obtained less than 6 days after the first yellow fever vaccination. This clonotype originated in a man aged 18 to 29 who received the YFV17D yellow fever vaccine. The chain joins TRBV7-9 to TRBJ2-2, with the identity of the D gene unclear. The base sequence is TGTGCCAGCAGCTTATCCAACCCCGGGGAGCTGTTTTTT. Translated, this gives CASSLSNPGELFF.